The TCR beta chain described here comes from a study of cytomegalovirus exposure and HLA in healthy donors. This CDR3 is built from 15 residues. Germline V gene data show CDR1 as LNHDA and CDR2 as SQIVND (reference sequence). V shed 1 base and J shed 4 bases, with 11 bases lying between them. Concerning this clone itself: Its antigen is currently unknown.

A multiplex PCR was run with 60 Vbeta primers and 13 Jbeta primers. Data came from immunoSEQ multiplex PCR; TCRdb stores just in-frame clones and leaves some out. The sample carries approximately 110,000 clones, 65% to 80% recorded once. Study results and caveats: An observed cluster of highly shared sequence variants was recorded as a likely sequencing artifact. The study recorded 164 TCR beta chains that were cytomegalovirus-associated.

The source of this sequence is a female donor in good health and CMV-seropositive. The rearrangement uses TRBV19 and TRBJ1-5, with D perhaps TRBD1 (5 bases). Material: PBMCs. CDR3 residues: CASSIGAGSNQPQHF. For the CDR3, the DNA is TGTGCCAGTAGTATAGGGGCAGGGTCAAATCAGCCCCAGCATTTT.